Following are 18 T cell receptor beta chains from one sample sequenced in a study of vaccination and CD4 T cells after COVID-19. TCRdb reanalysed the PCR reads using MiXCR and keeps one entry per CDR3 protein. The table shows 20,000 to 25,000 distinct CDR3 sequences, with about three fifths occurring only once. Sequences were derived from CD4+ T cells from blood, sampled before SARS-CoV-2 vaccination. The source of these receptors is a human donor who had recovered from COVID-19.

CDR3 DNA: TGTGCCAGCAGCTTGGACTTTGGAGAGACCCAGTACTTC. It codes for CASSLDFGETQYF. The J gene is TRBJ2-5, the V gene TRBV5-4, with D unresolved. The V end lost 0 bases, the J end lost 4 bases, and 7 bases lay between the germline ends. Germline V lookup: CDR1 SGHNT, CDR2 YYREEE (reference sequence). The CDR3 is 13 residues long.

This clonotype was found a few times. The chain joins TRBV6-1 to TRBJ1-1; D unclear. V gave up 8 bases and J gave up 0 bases, with 13 bases separating them. Germline loops: CDR1 MNHNS, CDR2 SASEGT. This CDR3 spans 14 amino acids. The CDR3 DNA reads TGTGCCAGCCGACGGTTCGTGATGAACACTGAAGCTTTCTTT. Its protein is CASRRFVMNTEAFF.

Only a few counts were recorded for this clonotype. The chain has TRBV20-1 and TRBJ1-1; TRBD1 matches at 8 bases. The CDR3 loop spans 16 amino acids. CDR1 is DFQATT and CDR2 is SNEGSKA in the germline V gene (reference sequence). Trimming removed 3 bases from V and 1 base from J; junction bases left unmatched: 10. The CDR3, as DNA: TGCAGTGCTAGGCCTCCGACAGGGGCTTGGAACACTGAAGCTTTCTTT. Its protein is CSARPPTGAWNTEAFF.

This clonotype has a handful of counts. The V gene is TRBV7-2, the J gene TRBJ1-6; D remains ambiguous. CDR1 SGHTA and CDR2 FQGNSA come from the germline V gene. V gave up 1 base and J gave up 5 bases, with 9 bases separating them. The CDR3 is 15 residues long. CDR3 bases: TGTGCCAGCAGCTTAGGGCAGGCAGATAATTCACCCCTCCACTTT. It yields the protein CASSLGQADNSPLHF.

This clonotype has more than one count but fewer than ten. The rearrangement links TRBV6-1 to TRBJ1-6, with D perhaps TRBD1 (5 bases). CDR1 MNHNS and CDR2 SASEGT come from the germline V gene. The V and J ends lost 3 bases and 10 bases respectively, with 10 bases between them. The CDR3 consists of 13 residues. The CDR3 sequence: CASSDREISPLHF. CDR3 in DNA: TGTGCCAGCAGTGACAGGGAGATATCACCCCTCCACTTT.

V gene TRBV5-1 combines with J gene TRBJ2-5; D ambiguous. Germline V gene lookup returns CDR1 SGHRS and CDR2 YFSETQ. The CDR3 runs 16 residues. Between the trimmed V and J ends, which lost 1 base and 2 bases, there was a span of 15 bases. CDR3 nucleotides: TGCGCCAGCAGCTTGCGGACCCACAGTTGGCAAGAGACCCAGTACTTC. This gives the protein CASSLRTHSWQETQYF.

J is TRBJ2-7 and V is TRBV28, with TRBD1 matching 10 bases. This CDR3 spans 15 amino acids. V shed 2 bases and J 6 bases; nucleotides not matched to a gene: 7. The germline gives CDR1 MDHEN, CDR2 SYDVKM. The CDR3 coding sequence is TGTGCCAGCAGTTTAAGCGGGACAGGGGTCGGCGAGCAGTACTTC. Translated, it gives CASSLSGTGVGEQYF.

This clonotype was seen a few times. This chain links TRBV6-2 or TRBV6-3 with TRBJ2-5, with 9 bases lining up with TRBD1. Trimming removed 10 bases from V and 2 bases from J; junction bases left unmatched: 11. The CDR3 sequence is 15 residues long. Germline lookup yields CDR1 MNHEY and CDR2 SVGEGT. This CDR3 is CATRDREHIQETQYF. Here the CDR3 DNA reads TGTGCCACTCGGGACAGGGAACACATTCAAGAGACCCAGTACTTC.

The chain uses TRBV19 and TRBJ2-1; TRBD2 is a possible D gene (5 bases). The CDR3 spans 17 residues. Trimming took off 5 bases at V and 7 bases at J, with 24 bases between the two ends. CDR1 is LNHDA, CDR2 SQIVND, per germline (reference sequence). The CDR3 region has the DNA TGTGCCAGTAGTGATCGATCCAGGAGGCTTAGGTTTAATGAGCAGTTCTTC. This sequence encodes CASSDRSRRLRFNEQFF.

This sequence joins TRBV20-1 and TRBJ1-2; 7 bases fit TRBD1. The CDR3 covers 20 residues. Trimming took 3 bases from V and 8 from J; bases not matched to a gene: 30. Germline V gene data show CDR1 as DFQATT and CDR2 as SNEGSKA (reference sequence). The CDR3 protein is CSASYPPKPETGMNTDGYTF. As DNA, the CDR3 is TGCAGTGCTAGTTACCCCCCGAAGCCAGAGACAGGGATGAATACGGACGGCTACACCTTC.

This clonotype was detected a few times. The chain has TRBV12-3 or TRBV12-4 and TRBJ1-6; no clear D gene. Trimming took off 5 bases at V and 7 bases at J, with 15 bases between the two ends. This CDR3 contains 15 residues. The CDR3, as DNA: TGTGCCAGCAGTCCCTCCGGAGGAAACAATTCACCCCTCCACTTT. Its protein is CASSPSGGNNSPLHF.

This clonotype is a singleton in its sample. The rearrangement links TRBV20-1 to TRBJ1-2; 8 bases are shared with TRBD1. The CDR3 contains 16 residues. The germline V gene encodes CDR1 DFQATT and CDR2 SNEGSKA (reference sequence). Trimming took 5 bases from V and 0 from J; bases not matched to a gene: 11. The CDR3 is CSAPRGLGTSNYGYTF. The CDR3, as DNA: TGCAGTGCTCCCAGGGGGCTTGGAACCTCTAACTATGGCTACACCTTC.

This clonotype came up once. The chain is built from TRBV5-1 and TRBJ1-2, with D tentatively TRBD1 (5 bases). Germline CDR1 SGHRS, CDR2 YFSETQ. The CDR3 is made up of 15 amino acids. Trimming left V 4 bases short and J 4 bases short, with 17 bases between. CDR3 in amino acids: CASSVPLAGGYGYTF. DNA for the CDR3: TGCGCCAGCAGCGTTCCCCTCGCCGGGGGCTATGGCTACACCTTC.

The chain combines TRBV28 with TRBJ2-5, with 9 bases lining up with TRBD2. The CDR3 has 17 amino acids. Unmatched junction bases numbered 15, after V lost 3 bases and J lost 7 bases. The V gene's germline CDR1 is MDHEN and CDR2 SYDVKM. This CDR3 reads CASSFAPSGRYERTQYF. The CDR3 DNA reads TGTGCCAGCAGTTTTGCCCCCAGCGGGAGGTACGAAAGGACCCAGTACTTC.

This clonotype has only a few counts. The chain recombines TRBV12-3 or TRBV12-4 with TRBJ2-6; no reliable D call. The length of the CDR3 is 16 residues. Trimming pared 5 bases from V and 0 bases from J, leaving 11 bases between. DNA for the CDR3: TGTGCCAGCAGTATAAAGCTGGGCTCTGGGGCCAACGTCCTGACTTTC. It yields the protein CASSIKLGSGANVLTF.

This chain connects TRBV28 to TRBJ1-2, with D hard to call. The ends were cut back, 7 bases at V and 2 bases at J, with 8 bases in the middle. The CDR3 has 12 amino acids. From germline, CDR1 is MDHEN and CDR2 SYDVKM. The CDR3 nucleotides are TGTGCCAGCACTTCAACGAACTATGGCTACACCTTC. Translated, it gives CASTSTNYGYTF.

This chain links TRBV25-1 with TRBJ1-2; D call uncertain. CDR1 is MGHDK and CDR2 is SYGVNS in the germline V gene. V shed 0 bases and J shed 8 bases, with 10 bases lying between them. The CDR3 totals 13 residues. The CDR3 DNA is TGTGCCAGCAGTGAATACAGTATAGGCGGCTACACCTTC. Amino acids: CASSEYSIGGYTF.

This clonotype was detected only a few times. This sequence joins TRBV20-1 and TRBJ2-1; 7 bases fit TRBD2. This CDR3 has 14 residues. The ends lost 2 bases at V and 9 bases at J; junction bases unmatched: 10. CDR1 and CDR2 (germline): DFQATT, SNEGSKA (reference sequence). CDR3 residues: CSARTGGTTSEQFF. The CDR3 DNA reads as TGCAGTGCTAGAACCGGGGGGACCACTAGTGAGCAGTTCTTC.